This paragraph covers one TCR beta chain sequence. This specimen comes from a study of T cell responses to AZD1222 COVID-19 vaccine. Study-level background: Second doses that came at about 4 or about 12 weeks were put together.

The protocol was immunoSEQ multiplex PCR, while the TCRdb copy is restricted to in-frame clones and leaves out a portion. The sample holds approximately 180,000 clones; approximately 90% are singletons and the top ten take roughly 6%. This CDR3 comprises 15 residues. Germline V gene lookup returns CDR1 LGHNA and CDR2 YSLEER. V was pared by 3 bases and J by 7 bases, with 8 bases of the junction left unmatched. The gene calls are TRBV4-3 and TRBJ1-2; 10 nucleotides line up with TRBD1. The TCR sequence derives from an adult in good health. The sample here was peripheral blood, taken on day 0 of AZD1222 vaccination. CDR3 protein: CASSQNRQGAIGYTF. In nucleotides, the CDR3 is TGCGCCAGCAGCCAGAACCGACAGGGGGCGATTGGCTACACCTTC.